This TCR beta chain stems from a study of blood T cell repertoires in COVID-19. The table came from immunoSEQ multiplex PCR; TCRdb's copy has only in-frame clones and leaves some out. Of hundreds of thousands of clones in the sample, roughly 80% are singletons; the top ten hold roughly 10%. This sequence was found in an elderly woman with acute or convalescent COVID-19. The sample comprised peripheral blood.

CDR3 nucleotides: TGCGCCAGCAGCTTGGAAGCAAACACTGAAGCTTTCTTT. It specifies CASSLEANTEAFF. The chain carries TRBV5-1 and TRBJ1-1; D is unclear. Germline V gene sequence: CDR1 SGHRS, CDR2 YFSETQ. The CDR3 has 13 amino acids. Between the trimmed V and J ends, which lost 0 bases and 2 bases, there was a span of 5 bases.